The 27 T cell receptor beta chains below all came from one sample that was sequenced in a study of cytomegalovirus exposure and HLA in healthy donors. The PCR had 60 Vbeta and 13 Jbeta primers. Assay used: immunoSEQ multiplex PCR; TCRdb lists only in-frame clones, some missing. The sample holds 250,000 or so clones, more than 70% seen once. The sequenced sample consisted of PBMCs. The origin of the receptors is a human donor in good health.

The CDR3 sequence: CASSLGPGLAYEQYF. DNA of the CDR3: TGTGCCAGCAGCTTAGGCCCCGGACTAGCTTACGAGCAGTACTTC. The chain carries TRBV7-6 and TRBJ2-7, with 8 bases lining up with TRBD2. The trim removed 1 base at V and 4 bases at J, leaving 6 bases unmatched. The CDR3 loop spans 15 amino acids. CDR1 SGHVS and CDR2 FNYEAQ come from the germline V gene.

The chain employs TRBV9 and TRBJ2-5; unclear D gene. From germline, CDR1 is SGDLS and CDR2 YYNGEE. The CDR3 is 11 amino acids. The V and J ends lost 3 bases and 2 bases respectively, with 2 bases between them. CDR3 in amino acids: CASSAQETQYF. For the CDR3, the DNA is TGTGCCAGCAGCGCTCAAGAGACCCAGTACTTC. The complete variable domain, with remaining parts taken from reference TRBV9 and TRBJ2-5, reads DSGVTQTPKHLITATGQRVTLRCSPRSGDLSVYWYQQSLDQGLQFLIQYYNGEERAKGNILERFSAQQFPDLHSELNLSSLELGDSALYFCASSAQETQYFGPGTRLLVL.

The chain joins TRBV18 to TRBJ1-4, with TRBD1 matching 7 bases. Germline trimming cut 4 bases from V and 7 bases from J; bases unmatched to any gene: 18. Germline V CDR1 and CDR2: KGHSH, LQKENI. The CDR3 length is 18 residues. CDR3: CASSLSLLPQGESEKLFF. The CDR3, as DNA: TGTGCCAGCTCACTCTCGCTTCTTCCCCAGGGGGAAAGTGAAAAACTGTTTTTT.

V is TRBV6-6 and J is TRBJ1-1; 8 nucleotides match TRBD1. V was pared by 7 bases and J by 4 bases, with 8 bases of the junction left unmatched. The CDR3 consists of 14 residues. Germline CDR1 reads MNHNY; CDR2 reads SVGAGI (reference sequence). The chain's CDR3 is CASNDRGSGTEAFF. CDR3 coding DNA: TGTGCCAGCAATGACAGGGGTTCGGGCACTGAAGCTTTCTTT.

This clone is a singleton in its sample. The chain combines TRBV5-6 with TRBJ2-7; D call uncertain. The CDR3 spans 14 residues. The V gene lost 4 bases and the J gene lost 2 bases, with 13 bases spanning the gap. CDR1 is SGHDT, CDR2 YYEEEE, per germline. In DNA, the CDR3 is TGTGCCAGCAGCGTCCAGATTTCGACCTACGAGCAGTACTTC. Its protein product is CASSVQISTYEQYF.

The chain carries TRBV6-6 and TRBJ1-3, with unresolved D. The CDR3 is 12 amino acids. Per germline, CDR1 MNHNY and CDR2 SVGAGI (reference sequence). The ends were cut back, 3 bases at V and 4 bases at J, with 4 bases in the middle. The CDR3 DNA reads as TGTGCCAGCAGTTATCTCGGAAACACCATATATTTT. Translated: CASSYLGNTIYF.

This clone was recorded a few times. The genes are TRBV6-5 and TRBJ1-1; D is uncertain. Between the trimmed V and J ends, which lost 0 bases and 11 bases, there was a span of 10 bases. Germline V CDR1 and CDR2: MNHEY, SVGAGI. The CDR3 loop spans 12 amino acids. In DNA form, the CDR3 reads TGTGCCAGCAGTTACTCGAGGACTTTCGCTTTCTTT. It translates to CASSYSRTFAFF.

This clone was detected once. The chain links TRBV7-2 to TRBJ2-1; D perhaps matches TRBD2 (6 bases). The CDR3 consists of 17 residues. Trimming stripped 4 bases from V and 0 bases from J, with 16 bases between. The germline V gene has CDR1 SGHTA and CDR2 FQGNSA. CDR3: CASSSPRGSSSYNEQFF. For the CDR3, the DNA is TGTGCCAGCAGCTCCCCTCGGGGGTCTAGCTCCTACAATGAGCAGTTCTTC.

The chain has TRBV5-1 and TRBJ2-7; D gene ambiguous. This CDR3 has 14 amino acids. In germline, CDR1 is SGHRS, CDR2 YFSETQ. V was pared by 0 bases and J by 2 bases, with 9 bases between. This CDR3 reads CASSLEASTYEQYF. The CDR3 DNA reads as TGCGCCAGCAGCTTGGAAGCTTCCACCTACGAGCAGTACTTC.

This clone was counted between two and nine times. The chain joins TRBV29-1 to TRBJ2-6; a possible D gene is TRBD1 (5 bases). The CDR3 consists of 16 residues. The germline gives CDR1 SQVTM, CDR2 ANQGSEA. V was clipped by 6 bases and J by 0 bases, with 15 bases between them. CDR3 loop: CSVLMAGISGANVLTF. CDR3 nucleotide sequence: TGCAGCGTACTTATGGCAGGGATCTCTGGGGCCAACGTCCTGACTTTC.

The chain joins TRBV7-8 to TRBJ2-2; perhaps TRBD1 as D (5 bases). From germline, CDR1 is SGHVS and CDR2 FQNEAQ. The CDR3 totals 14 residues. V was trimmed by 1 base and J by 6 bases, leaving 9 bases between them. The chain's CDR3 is CASSLEWGAGELFF. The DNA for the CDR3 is TGTGCCAGCAGCTTAGAGTGGGGCGCCGGGGAGCTGTTTTTT.

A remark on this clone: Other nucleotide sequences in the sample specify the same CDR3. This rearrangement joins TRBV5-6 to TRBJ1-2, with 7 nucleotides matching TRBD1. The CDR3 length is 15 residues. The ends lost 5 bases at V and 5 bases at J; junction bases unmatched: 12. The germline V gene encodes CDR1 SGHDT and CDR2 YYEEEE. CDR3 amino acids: CASRKPYRGTYGYTF. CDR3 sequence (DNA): TGTGCCAGCAGGAAACCATACAGGGGTACATATGGCTACACCTTC. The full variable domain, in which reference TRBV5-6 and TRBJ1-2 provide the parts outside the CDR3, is DAGVTQSPTHLIKTRGQQVTLRCSPKSGHDTVSWYQQALGQGPQFIFQYYEEEERQRGNFPDRFSGHQFPNYSSELNVNALLLGDSALYLCASRKPYRGTYGYTFGSGTRLTVV.

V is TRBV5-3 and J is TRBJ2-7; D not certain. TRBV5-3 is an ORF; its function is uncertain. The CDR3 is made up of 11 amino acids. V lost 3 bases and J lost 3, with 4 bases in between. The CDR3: CARSSFYEQYF. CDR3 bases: TGTGCCAGAAGCTCCTTCTACGAGCAGTACTTC.

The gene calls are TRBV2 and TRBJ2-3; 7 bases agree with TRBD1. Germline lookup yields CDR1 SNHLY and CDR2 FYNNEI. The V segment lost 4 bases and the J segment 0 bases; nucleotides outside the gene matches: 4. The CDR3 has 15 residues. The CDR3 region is CASSGQGTSTDTQYF. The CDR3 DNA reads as TGTGCCAGCAGTGGACAGGGAACTAGCACAGATACGCAGTATTTT.

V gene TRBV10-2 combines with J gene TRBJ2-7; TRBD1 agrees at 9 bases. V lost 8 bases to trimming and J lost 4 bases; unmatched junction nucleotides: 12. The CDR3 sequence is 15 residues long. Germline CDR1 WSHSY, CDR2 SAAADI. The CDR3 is CASGSGQGKGYEQYF. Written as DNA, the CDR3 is TGCGCCAGCGGTTCGGGACAGGGAAAGGGATACGAGCAGTACTTC.

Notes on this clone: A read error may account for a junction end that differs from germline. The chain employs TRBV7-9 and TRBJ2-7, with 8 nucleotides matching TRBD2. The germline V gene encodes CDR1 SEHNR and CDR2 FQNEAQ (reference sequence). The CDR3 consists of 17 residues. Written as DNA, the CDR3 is TGTTCCAGCAGCTTAGCCTTAGGCGCGGGAGGAGCCTACGAGCAGTACTTC. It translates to CSSSLALGAGGAYEQYF.

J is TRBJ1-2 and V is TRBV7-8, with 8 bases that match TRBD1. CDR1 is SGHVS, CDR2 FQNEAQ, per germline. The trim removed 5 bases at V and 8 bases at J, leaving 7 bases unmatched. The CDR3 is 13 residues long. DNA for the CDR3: TGTGCCAGCAGCACGGGACAGGCACGCGGCTACACCTTC. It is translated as CASSTGQARGYTF. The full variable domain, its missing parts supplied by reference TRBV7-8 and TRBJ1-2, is GAGVSQSPRYKVAKRGQDVALRCDPISGHVSLFWYQQALGQGPEFLTYFQNEAQLDKSGLPSDRFFAERPEGSVSTLKIQRTQQEDSAVYLCASSTGQARGYTFGSGTRLTVV.

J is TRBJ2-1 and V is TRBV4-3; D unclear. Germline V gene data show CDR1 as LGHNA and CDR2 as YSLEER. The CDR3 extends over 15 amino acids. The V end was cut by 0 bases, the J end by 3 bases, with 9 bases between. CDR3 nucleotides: TGCGCCAGCAGCCAAGATCCGCGAAACTACAATGAGCAGTTCTTC. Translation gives CASSQDPRNYNEQFF.

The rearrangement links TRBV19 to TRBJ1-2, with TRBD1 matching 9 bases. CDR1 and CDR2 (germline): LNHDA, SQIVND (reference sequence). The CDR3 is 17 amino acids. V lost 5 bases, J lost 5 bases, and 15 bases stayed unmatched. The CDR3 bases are TGTGCCAGTAGTGCAAGGGCGGGGGACAGGGAAACTTATGGCTACACCTTC. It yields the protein CASSARAGDRETYGYTF.

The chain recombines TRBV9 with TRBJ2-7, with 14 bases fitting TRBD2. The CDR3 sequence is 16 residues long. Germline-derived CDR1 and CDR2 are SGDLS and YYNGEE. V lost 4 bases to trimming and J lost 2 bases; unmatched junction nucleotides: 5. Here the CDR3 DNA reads TGTGCCAGCAGCCCACGACTAGCGGGGGGGGCCTACGAGCAGTACTTC. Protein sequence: CASSPRLAGGAYEQYF.

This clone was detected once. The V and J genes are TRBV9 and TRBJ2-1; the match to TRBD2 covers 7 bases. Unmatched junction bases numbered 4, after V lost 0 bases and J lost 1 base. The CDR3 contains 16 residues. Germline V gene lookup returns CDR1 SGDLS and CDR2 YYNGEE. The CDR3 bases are TGTGCCAGCAGCGTAGCGGGCGGGGGTTCCTACAATGAGCAGTTCTTC. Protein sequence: CASSVAGGGSYNEQFF. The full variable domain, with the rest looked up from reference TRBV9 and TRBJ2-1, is DSGVTQTPKHLITATGQRVTLRCSPRSGDLSVYWYQQSLDQGLQFLIQYYNGEERAKGNILERFSAQQFPDLHSELNLSSLELGDSALYFCASSVAGGGSYNEQFFGPGTRLTVL.

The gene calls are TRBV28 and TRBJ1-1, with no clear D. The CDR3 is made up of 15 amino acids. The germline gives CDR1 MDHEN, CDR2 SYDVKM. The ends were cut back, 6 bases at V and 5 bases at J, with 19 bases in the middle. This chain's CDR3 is CASRHGTERRTEAFF. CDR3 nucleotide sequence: TGTGCCAGCAGGCACGGTACAGAGCGGAGGACTGAAGCTTTCTTT.

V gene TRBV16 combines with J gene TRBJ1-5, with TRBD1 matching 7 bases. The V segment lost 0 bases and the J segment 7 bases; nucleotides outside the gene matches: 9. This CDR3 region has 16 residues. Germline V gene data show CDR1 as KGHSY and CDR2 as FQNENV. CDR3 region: CASSQSRGTDGQPQHF. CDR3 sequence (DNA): TGTGCCAGCAGCCAATCTAGGGGGACAGACGGGCAGCCCCAGCATTTT.

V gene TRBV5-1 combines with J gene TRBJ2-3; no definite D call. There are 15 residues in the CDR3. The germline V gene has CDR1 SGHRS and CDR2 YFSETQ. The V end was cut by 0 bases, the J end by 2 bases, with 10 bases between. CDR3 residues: CASSLGSRDTDTQYF. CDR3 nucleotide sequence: TGCGCCAGCAGCTTGGGGTCCCGAGACACAGATACGCAGTATTTT.

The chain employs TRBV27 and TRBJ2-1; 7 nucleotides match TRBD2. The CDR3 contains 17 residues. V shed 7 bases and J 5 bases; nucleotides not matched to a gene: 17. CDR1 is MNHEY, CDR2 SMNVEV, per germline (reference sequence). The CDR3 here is CASTQTQRGSSDNEQFF. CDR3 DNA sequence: TGTGCCAGCACGCAAACCCAGCGCGGGAGTTCAGACAATGAGCAGTTCTTC.

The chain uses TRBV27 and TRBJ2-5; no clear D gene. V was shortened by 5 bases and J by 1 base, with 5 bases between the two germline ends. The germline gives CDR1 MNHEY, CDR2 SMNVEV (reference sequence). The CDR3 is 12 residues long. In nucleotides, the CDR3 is TGTGCCAGCAGTGGCGGCCAAGAGACCCAGTACTTC. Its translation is CASSGGQETQYF.

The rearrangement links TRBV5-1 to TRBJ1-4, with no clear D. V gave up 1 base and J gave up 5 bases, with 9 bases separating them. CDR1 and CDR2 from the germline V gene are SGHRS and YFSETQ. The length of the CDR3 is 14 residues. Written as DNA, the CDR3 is TGCGCCAGCAGCTTGCTATCTTCGAATGAAAAACTGTTTTTT. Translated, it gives CASSLLSSNEKLFF.